The present T cell receptor (beta chain) was sequenced within a study of CD8 T cells in ankylosing spondylitis. Study-wide results and caveats: Reported data indicate significant enrichment of disease-linked clones within matched ankylosing spondylitis synovial fluid.

V lost 6 bases to trimming and J lost 9 bases, with 21 bases between them. Germline V gene data show CDR1 as SQVTM and CDR2 as ANQGSEA. The CDR3 is 14 amino acids. Notes on this clonotype: The antigen is undetermined.

MiXCR, applied by TCRdb to the 5' RACE reads, yields one record per CDR3 protein. Among around 150,000 distinct CDR3 sequences listed, around 7.9% were seen once. The chain couples TRBV29-1 to TRBJ2-4, with D perhaps matching TRBD1 (6 bases). This receptor was identified in a female donor with ankylosing spondylitis or in good health (not recorded which). Specimen: blood, either unsorted or a sorted T cell fraction (not recorded which). CDR3 loop: CSVETGGGKGIQYF. Here the CDR3 DNA reads TGCAGCGTAGAGACAGGTGGAGGAAAGGGCATTCAGTACTTC.